One sample yielded the 26 T cell receptor beta chains listed below, sequenced in a study of blood T cell repertoires in COVID-19. Clones were sequenced by immunoSEQ multiplex PCR, and TCRdb holds only the in-frame ones, with some missing. This table has 95,000 to 100,000 clones, roughly nine tenths appearing once. The sequencing input was peripheral blood. The source is a man aged 45-60 years with acute or convalescent COVID-19.

A word on this clone: An end of the junction does not agree with germline; a read error may underlie this. The J gene is TRBJ1-6, the V gene TRBV4-1; the D is unclear. Germline-derived CDR1 and CDR2 are MGHRA and YSYEKL. The CDR3 spans 13 residues. The DNA of the CDR3 is TGCGCCAGCAGCCAAGAGCCGTTGAGGCCGCCGGACTTT. This translates into CASSQEPLRPPDF.

This clone was found once. The chain recombines TRBV29-1 with TRBJ2-1, with TRBD1 matching 8 bases. Germline trimming cut 4 bases from V and 15 bases from J; bases unmatched to any gene: 8. The CDR3 loop spans 11 amino acids. Germline lookup yields CDR1 SQVTM and CDR2 ANQGSEA. CDR3 bases: TGCAGCGTTGCAGTCTCCGACAGGGGGTTCTTC. This codes for CSVAVSDRGFF.

This clone showed up just a few times. The V gene is TRBV21-1, the J gene TRBJ2-3; the table names TRBD2, a call not compared with the DNA. TRBV21-1 is recorded as a pseudogene. The CDR3 is 16 amino acids. CDR3 sequence: CASSKTASGGADTQYF. CDR3 DNA: TGTGCCAGCAGCAAAACGGCTAGCGGGGGGGCTGATACGCAGTATTTT.

The CDR3 spells CASSLGQSYEQYF. CDR3 nucleotides: TGTGCCAGCAGCTTAGGACAGTCCTACGAGCAGTACTTC. The chain combines TRBV11-2 with TRBJ2-7; tentative D call: TRBD1 (5 bases). Trimming took off 1 base at V and 1 base at J, with 5 bases between the two ends. The CDR3 extends over 13 amino acids. Germline CDR1 reads SGHAT; CDR2 reads FQNNGV. The complete variable domain, with remaining parts taken from reference TRBV11-2 and TRBJ2-7, reads EAGVAQSPRYKIIEKRQSVAFWCNPISGHATLYWYQQILGQGPKLLIQFQNNGVVDDSQLPKDRFSAERLKGVDSTLKIQPAKLEDSAVYLCASSLGQSYEQYFGPGTRLTVT.

V and J are TRBV5-6 and TRBJ1-3, with TRBD1 identical over 11 bases. V trimming: 4 bases; J trimming: 3 bases; junction bases outside the gene matches: 6. Germline CDR1 is SGHDT and CDR2 is YYEEEE. This CDR3 has 16 residues. CDR3 in amino acids: CASSHGQGAGGNTIYF. CDR3 coding DNA: TGTGCCAGCAGCCACGGACAGGGGGCGGGTGGAAACACCATATATTTT.

In this sample, this clone turned up once. The genes are TRBV7-9 and TRBJ1-2; 9 positions match TRBD1. From germline, CDR1 is SEHNR and CDR2 FQNEAQ (reference sequence). The CDR3 is 13 residues long. The J segment lost 7 bases and the V segment lost 6 bases, leaving 6 bases of the junction unmatched. CDR3: CASSTGGYGGYTF. CDR3 sequence (DNA): TGTGCCAGCAGTACAGGGGGCTACGGTGGCTACACCTTC.

The chain combines TRBV6-1 with TRBJ1-5; 9 nucleotides line up with TRBD1. J lost 7 bases, V lost 4 bases, and 2 bases had no gene match. Germline CDR1 is MNHNS and CDR2 is SASEGT. This CDR3 spans 13 amino acids. CDR3 bases: TGTGCCAGCAGTGTGACAGGGGGACAGCCCCAGCATTTT. Amino acid sequence: CASSVTGGQPQHF.

The chain carries TRBV19 and TRBJ1-2, with a tentative D call TRBD1 (5 bases). Per the germline V gene, CDR1 is LNHDA and CDR2 is SQIVND (reference sequence). V lost 3 bases and J 7 bases, leaving 15 bases between the germline ends. This CDR3 spans 14 amino acids. CDR3: CASSIGAGESGYTF. As DNA, the CDR3 is TGTGCCAGTAGTATTGGGGCAGGCGAAAGTGGCTACACCTTC.

This clone showed up just once. The V gene is TRBV18, the J gene TRBJ1-5; D gene ambiguous. Germline lookup yields CDR1 KGHSH and CDR2 LQKENI. V gave up 8 bases and J gave up 4 bases, with 6 bases separating them. The CDR3 runs to 11 residues. CDR3 coding DNA: TGTGCCAGCCTTTTTAATCAGCCCCAGCATTTT. Translating gives CASLFNQPQHF.

The V and J genes are TRBV19 and TRBJ1-1, with TRBD1 identical over 8 bases. Trimming cost V 5 bases and J 1 base; bases outside gene matches: 3. The germline gives CDR1 LNHDA, CDR2 SQIVND (reference sequence). The CDR3 length is 14 residues. The CDR3 is CASSLRGPNTEAFF. CDR3 DNA: TGTGCCAGTAGTCTCAGGGGGCCGAACACTGAAGCTTTCTTT.

The genes are TRBV6-5 and TRBJ1-2; 8 nucleotides agree with TRBD1. CDR1 and CDR2 from the germline V gene are MNHEY and SVGAGI. CDR3 length equals 15 residues. The V gene end was trimmed by 6 bases and the J gene end by 3 bases; junction bases not matched to a gene: 9. The CDR3 nucleotides are TGTGCCAGCAGAAAAATACAGGGGGGGGACTATGGCTACACCTTC. Translated, it gives CASRKIQGGDYGYTF.

This sequence joins TRBV6-5 and TRBJ1-5; possible D gene TRBD1, 5 bases. CDR3 length equals 15 residues. V lost 0 bases to trimming and J lost 4 bases, with 10 bases between them. In germline, CDR1 is MNHEY, CDR2 SVGAGI. Written as DNA, the CDR3 is TGTGCCAGCAGTTACTCGACGACAGCGAATCAGCCCCAGCATTTT. The encoded protein is CASSYSTTANQPQHF.

V is TRBV28 and J is TRBJ2-1; D is possibly TRBD2 (6 bases). Looked up from germline, CDR1 is MDHEN and CDR2 is SYDVKM. CDR3 size: 14 residues. V shed 1 base and J shed 5 bases, with 9 bases lying between them. CDR3 in DNA: TGTGCCAGCAGTTTATCAGGGACTGACAATGAGCAGTTCTTC. Its protein product is CASSLSGTDNEQFF.

The chain carries TRBV6-5 and TRBJ1-1; possible D gene TRBD1, 5 bases. Germline V gene lookup returns CDR1 MNHEY and CDR2 SVGAGI. V gave up 7 bases and J gave up 5 bases, with 14 bases separating them. The length of the CDR3 is 13 residues. For the CDR3, the DNA is TGTGCCAGCATCAGAAGGGGAGGGACTGAAGCTTTCTTT. This codes for CASIRRGGTEAFF.

This sequence joins TRBV18 and TRBJ2-3, with TRBD1 as a possible D gene (5 bases). The length of the CDR3 is 16 residues. V lost 3 bases to trimming and J lost 2 bases, with 15 bases between them. CDR1 and CDR2 (germline): KGHSH, LQKENI. CDR3 loop: CASSPRTQRNTDTQYF. Here the CDR3 DNA reads TGTGCCAGCTCACCTAGGACACAGCGAAACACAGATACGCAGTATTTT.

The V call is TRBV7-3, the J call TRBJ1-1, with TRBD1 as a possible D gene (5 bases). The V gene lost 5 bases and the J gene lost 4 bases, with 11 bases spanning the gap. The CDR3 totals 13 residues. Germline V gives CDR1 SGHTA, CDR2 FQGTGA. As DNA, the CDR3 is TGTGCCAGCAGCCGCGGGGGGGTCACTGAAGCTTTCTTT. Translating it yields CASSRGGVTEAFF.

The genes are TRBV4-1 and TRBJ2-1; 7 bases are a match to TRBD2. Germline V gene sequence: CDR1 MGHRA, CDR2 YSYEKL. This CDR3 is built from 16 residues. The ends lost 6 bases at V and 4 bases at J; junction bases unmatched: 12. CDR3 sequence (DNA): TGCGCCAGCAGTCCAGACGGGGGGTCCAGATACAATGAGCAGTTCTTC. This gives the protein CASSPDGGSRYNEQFF.

This CDR3 is CATSRLANTGELFF. CDR3 coding DNA: TGTGCCACCAGCAGACTAGCGAACACCGGGGAGCTGTTTTTT. V gene TRBV15 combines with J gene TRBJ2-2; D not certain. Per germline, CDR1 LNHNV and CDR2 YYDKDF (reference sequence). The CDR3 covers 14 residues. Trimming removed 2 bases at V and 0 bases at J, with 4 bases between. Drawing the rest from reference TRBV15 and TRBJ2-2, the complete variable domain is DAMVIQNPRYQVTQFGKPVTLSCSQTLNHNVMYWYQQKSSQAPKLLFHYYDKDFNNEADTPDNFQSRRPNTSFCFLDIRSPGLGDTAMYLCATSRLANTGELFFGEGSRLTVL.

V and J are TRBV7-9 and TRBJ2-7; 11 bases match TRBD1. The junction had 5 bases not matched to a gene; V was cut back by 1 base and J by 12 bases. In germline, CDR1 is SEHNR, CDR2 FQNEAQ (reference sequence). The CDR3 length is 13 residues. The CDR3 DNA sequence: TGTGCCAGCAGCTTAGGAGGACAGGGGGCGACGTACTTC. This gives the protein CASSLGGQGATYF.

This chain links TRBV5-8 with TRBJ1-1; weak D call: TRBD1 (6 bases). Germline CDR1 reads SGHTS; CDR2 reads YDEGEE. Trimming removed 4 bases at V and 1 base at J, with 14 bases between. This CDR3 is built from 15 residues. CDR3 sequence (DNA): TGTGCCAGCAGCGAGTTACAGGGAGAGAACACTGAAGCTTTCTTT. Translation: CASSELQGENTEAFF.

The gene calls are TRBV19 and TRBJ1-1; D possibly corresponds to TRBD1 (5 bases). This CDR3 is built from 21 residues. V lost 0 bases, J lost 2 bases, and 28 bases lay in between. The germline gives CDR1 LNHDA, CDR2 SQIVND (reference sequence). The CDR3 sequence: CASSIDLGQGGAHEDNTEAFF. CDR3 coding DNA: TGTGCCAGTAGTATAGACCTAGGGCAGGGCGGAGCCCATGAGGATAACACTGAAGCTTTCTTT.

The chain recombines TRBV7-7 with TRBJ2-1, with 12 bases identical to TRBD1. V gave up 0 bases and J gave up 7 bases; unmatched junction bases: 4. CDR1 is SSHAT, CDR2 FNYEAQ, per germline (reference sequence). CDR3 length equals 16 residues. The CDR3 DNA sequence: TGTGCCAGCAGCTTAGCAGGGACAGGGGGCCGAAATGAGCAGTTCTTC. This sequence encodes CASSLAGTGGRNEQFF.

This CDR3 reads CASSSTGVRTGELFF. The CDR3, as DNA: TGTGCCAGCAGCTCTACAGGGGTTAGAACCGGGGAGCTGTTTTTT. The V and J genes are TRBV11-3 and TRBJ2-2; 7 bases match TRBD1. V shed 4 bases and J 5 bases; nucleotides not matched to a gene: 7. The V gene's germline CDR1 is SGHNT and CDR2 YENEEA. The CDR3 extends over 15 amino acids.

The rearrangement uses TRBV5-4 and TRBJ1-4; D not certain. V shed 3 bases and J shed 5 bases, with 14 bases lying between them. CDR3 length: 15 amino acids. Germline-derived CDR1 and CDR2 are SGHNT and YYREEE (reference sequence). The CDR3 spells CASSSKTGTNEKLFF. Written as DNA, the CDR3 is TGTGCCAGCAGCTCCAAGACGGGAACCAATGAAAAACTGTTTTTT.

The genes are TRBV19 and TRBJ2-7; D might be TRBD2 (6 bases). This CDR3 region has 17 residues. Trimming took 3 bases from V and 3 from J, leaving 21 bases between them. Germline CDR1 and CDR2: LNHDA and SQIVND (reference sequence). CDR3 sequence: CASSIRRRVTDRYEQYF. In DNA, the CDR3 is TGTGCCAGTAGTATCCGGCGGAGGGTGACAGACCGCTACGAGCAGTACTTC.

The CDR3 region has the DNA TGTGCCAGCAGCCAGGTCGGGGGGTACGAGCAGTACTTC. Translated, it gives CASSQVGGYEQYF. V gene TRBV7-9 combines with J gene TRBJ2-7; TRBD2 aligns across 7 bases. The CDR3 spans 13 residues. The V segment lost 5 bases and the J segment 4 bases; nucleotides outside the gene matches: 5. The V gene's germline CDR1 is SEHNR and CDR2 FQNEAQ (reference sequence).